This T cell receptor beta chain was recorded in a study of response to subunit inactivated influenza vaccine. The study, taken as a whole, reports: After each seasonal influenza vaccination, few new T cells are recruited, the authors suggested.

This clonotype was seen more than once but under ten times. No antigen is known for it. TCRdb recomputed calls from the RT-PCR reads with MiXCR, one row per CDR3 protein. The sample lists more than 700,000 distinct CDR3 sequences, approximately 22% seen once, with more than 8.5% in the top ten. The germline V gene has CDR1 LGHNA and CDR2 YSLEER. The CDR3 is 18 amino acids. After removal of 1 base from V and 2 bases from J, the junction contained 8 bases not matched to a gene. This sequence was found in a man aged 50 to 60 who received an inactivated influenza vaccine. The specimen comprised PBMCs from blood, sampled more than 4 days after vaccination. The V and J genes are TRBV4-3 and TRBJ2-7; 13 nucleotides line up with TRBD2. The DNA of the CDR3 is TGCGCCAGCAGCCAAGGAGCGGGACTAGCGGGAATCACCTACGAGCAGTACTTC. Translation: CASSQGAGLAGITYEQYF.